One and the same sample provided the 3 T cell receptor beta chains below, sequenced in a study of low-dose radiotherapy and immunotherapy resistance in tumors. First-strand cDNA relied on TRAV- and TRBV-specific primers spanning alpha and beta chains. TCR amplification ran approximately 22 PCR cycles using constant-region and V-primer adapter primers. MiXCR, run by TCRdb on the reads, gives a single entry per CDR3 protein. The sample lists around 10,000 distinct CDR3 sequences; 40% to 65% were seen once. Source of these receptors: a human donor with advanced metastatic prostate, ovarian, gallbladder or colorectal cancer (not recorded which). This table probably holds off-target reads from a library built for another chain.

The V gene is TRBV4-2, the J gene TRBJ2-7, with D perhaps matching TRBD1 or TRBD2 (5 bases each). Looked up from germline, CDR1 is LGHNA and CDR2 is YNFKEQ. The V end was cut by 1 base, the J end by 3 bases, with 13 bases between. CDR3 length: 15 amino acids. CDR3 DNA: TGTGCCAGCAGCCAAGTGGGGGACGGAGGCTACGAGCAGTACTTC. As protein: CASSQVGDGGYEQYF.

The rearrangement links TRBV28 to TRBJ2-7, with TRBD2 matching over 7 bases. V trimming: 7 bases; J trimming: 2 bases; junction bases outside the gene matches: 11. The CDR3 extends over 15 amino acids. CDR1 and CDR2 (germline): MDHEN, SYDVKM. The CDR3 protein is CASTLGVGGAYEQYF. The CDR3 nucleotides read TGTGCCAGCACCTTGGGTGTTGGGGGGGCCTACGAGCAGTACTTC.

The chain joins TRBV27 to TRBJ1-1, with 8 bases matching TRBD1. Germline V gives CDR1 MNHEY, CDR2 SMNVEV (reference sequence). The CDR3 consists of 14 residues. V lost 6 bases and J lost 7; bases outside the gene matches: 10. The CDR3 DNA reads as TGTGCCAGCAGCCCTGGGACAGGCTACCGTGAAGCTTTCTTT. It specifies CASSPGTGYREAFF.